A selection of T cell receptor beta chains follows, all from one sample in a study of T cells in Graves' hyperthyroidism and ophthalmopathy. TCRdb passed the multiplex PCR reads through MiXCR, listing each CDR3 protein once. The sample carries almost 500,000 distinct CDR3 sequences, roughly 23% recorded once. The sample comprised blood. These receptors all stem from a woman in her 70s with Graves' ophthalmopathy. CDR3s include the opening cysteine and the closing phenylalanine or tryptophan. Fields, in order: clone size, CDR3 length, V gene, J gene, D gene, CDR3 DNA, CDR3 protein. The D gene is left open where the match is weak. Some rows have no size entry. The others give once, few or many, or a class for an expanded clone.

-	15	TRBV5-8	TRBJ1-1	TRBD1	TGTGCCAGCAGGTCTCCGGGACAGTTCGGGTCTGAAGCTTTCTTT	CASRSPGQFGSEAFF
-	15	TRBV3-1	TRBJ2-2	-	TGTGCCAGCAGCCCGACTAGTTTCCCTTCCGGGGAGCTGTTTTTT	CASSPTSFPSGELFF
few	13	TRBV30	TRBJ2-7	-	TGTGCCTGGAGTGGGCCAGGCAACTACGAGCAGTACTTC	CAWSGPGNYEQYF
few	16	TRBV29-1	TRBJ2-3	TRBD2	TGCAGCGTTGAGGGGACTAGCGGACCCAGCACAGATACGCAGTATTTT	CSVEGTSGPSTDTQYF
-	14	TRBV6-5	TRBJ1-6	TRBD1	TGTGCCAGCAGTGGACAGGGGGCGAACTCACCCCTCCACTTT	CASSGQGANSPLHF
many	14	TRBV29-1	TRBJ1-2	-	TGCAGCGTTGAAGGGGTGGGCGGGGGCAGAGGCTACACCTTC	CSVEGVGGGRGYTF
-	15	TRBV5-6	TRBJ1-2	-	TGTGCCAGCAGCTTGAGACACGGCCCTCTATATGGCTACACCTTC	CASSLRHGPLYGYTF
-	15	TRBV27	TRBJ1-5	-	TGTGCCAGCAGAAAATTGGGAGGATGGGATCAGCCCCAGCATTTT	CASRKLGGWDQPQHF
once	15	TRBV6-1	TRBJ2-7	TRBD1	TGTGCCAGCAGTGAGACAGGGGGCACCTCCTACGAGCAGTACTTC	CASSETGGTSYEQYF
many	13	TRBV6-1	TRBJ1-1	-	TGTGCCAGCTTGGACAGCATGAACACTGAAGCTTTCTTT	CASLDSMNTEAFF
-	15	TRBV5-1	TRBJ2-1	TRBD1	TGCGCCAGCAGCTCTCAGGGGGCCTCCTACAATGAGCAGTTCTTC	CASSSQGASYNEQFF
many	16	TRBV11-2	TRBJ2-7	TRBD2	TGTGCCAGCAGCTTCACTCTAGCGGGAGGTCTATCCGAGCAGTACTTC	CASSFTLAGGLSEQYF
-	15	TRBV29-1	TRBJ2-2	TRBD1	TGCAGCGTTCAGGGACAGCGATCGAGCACCGGGGAGCTGTTTTTT	CSVQGQRSSTGELFF
many	13	TRBV11-2	TRBJ2-7	-	TGTGCCAGCAGCACAGACCCCGCCTACGAGCAGTACTTC	CASSTDPAYEQYF
-	16	TRBV5-8	TRBJ2-1	-	TGTGCCAGCAGCTCGGGGAGGCTAGCTGGATACAATGAGCAGTTCTTC	CASSSGRLAGYNEQFF
many	13	TRBV12-3/TRBV12-4	TRBJ1-1	-	TGTGCCAGCAGTTTTGGTACTATGTCTGAAGCTTTCTTT	CASSFGTMSEAFF
-	12	TRBV20-1	TRBJ2-3	TRBD2	TGCAGTGTCCCGGGAGGAGTGGATACGCAGTATTTT	CSVPGGVDTQYF
-	13	TRBV20-1	TRBJ1-5	-	TGCGGTGCTACAGGCCGTAGCAATCAGCCCCAGCATTTT	CGATGRSNQPQHF
-	13	TRBV6-1	TRBJ1-6	-	TGTGCCAGCCAGGGGACGGTGAATTCACCCCTCCACTTT	CASQGTVNSPLHF
-	16	TRBV20-1	TRBJ1-5	-	TGCAGTGCTAGAGTCATCGGCAGGGGCTGGACTCAGCCCCAGCATTTT	CSARVIGRGWTQPQHF
-	15	TRBV20-1	TRBJ2-1	TRBD1	TGCAGTGCTGCGGACAGGTCTGTCTCCTACAATGAGCAGTTCTTC	CSAADRSVSYNEQFF
-	14	TRBV20-1	TRBJ1-4	-	TGCAGTGCCACGGCGACAGGAAATAATGAAAAACTGTTTTTT	CSATATGNNEKLFF
-	17	TRBV7-6	TRBJ2-3	-	TGTGCCAGCAGCTTATCCGGGGGGCAGGATAGCACAGATACGCAGTATTTT	CASSLSGGQDSTDTQYF
many	16	TRBV7-9	TRBJ2-3	TRBD1	TGTGCCAGCAGCCCGTGGACAGGGTTCGAGGGAGATACGCAGTATTTT	CASSPWTGFEGDTQYF
-	17	TRBV5-1	TRBJ2-1	TRBD2	TGCGCCAGCAGAGGGGGTAGCGGGAGCTCGGCCTACAATGAGCAGTTCTTC	CASRGGSGSSAYNEQFF
-	14	TRBV27	TRBJ2-2	TRBD2	TGTGCCACCTCGGTACTAGCGGGATCCGGGGAGCTGTTTTTT	CATSVLAGSGELFF
-	13	TRBV29-1	TRBJ2-3	TRBD2	TGCAGCGCCGACGGGGGGGCCACAGATACGCAGTATTTT	CSADGGATDTQYF
once	14	TRBV4-2	TRBJ2-2	-	TGTGCCAGCAGTTCCAGGGGAGGCACCGGGGAGCTGTTTTTT	CASSSRGGTGELFF
few	14	TRBV30	TRBJ1-3	-	TGTGCCTGGAGTGTGGCCCACTCTGGAAACACCATATATTTT	CAWSVAHSGNTIYF
-	13	TRBV24-1	TRBJ1-2	TRBD1	TGTGCCACCAGTGATAGGACAGGGGATGGCTACACCTTC	CATSDRTGDGYTF
-	12	TRBV20-1	TRBJ2-1	-	TGCAGTGCTAGAGTGCTAGCAAATGAGCAGTTCTTC	CSARVLANEQFF